This TCR beta chain is drawn from a study of PD-L1 blockade in urothelial cancer. The overall study: T cells were recovered from blood samples at a median of approximately 150,000.

TCRdb keeps only in-frame clones here, not all; method: immunoSEQ multiplex PCR. In the table there are about 45,000 clones, approximately 91% of which are singletons. This clone was seen only once. Specified time point: pretreatment peripheral blood. The clonotype originates from a donor aged 40 or older with urothelial cancer. This specimen consisted of PBMCs, obtained around atezolizumab (anti-PD-L1) treatment.

The CDR3 is CASSPREPYNEQFF. In DNA, the CDR3 is TGTGCCAGCAGCCCCCGTGAGCCCTACAATGAGCAGTTCTTC. V gene TRBV7-3 combines with J gene TRBJ2-1; D remains ambiguous. This CDR3 has 14 amino acids. The ends were cut back, 5 bases at V and 2 bases at J, with 10 bases in the middle. Looked up from germline, CDR1 is SGHTA and CDR2 is FQGTGA.